The present entry profiles one T cell receptor beta chain with its context. What it binds is unknown. These data belong to a study of blood T cells in healthy people across ages. Study outcomes and limitations: The study found more naive CD4+ cells and higher diversity in long-lived than aged donors. Shifts in expanded clonotypes may have been confounded by donor CMV status, which was unknown. TCR beta diversity, measured per million T cells, fell in a roughly linear way with age.

Alongside a J-beta primer mix, a sample-barcoded 5' primer served in a second PCR lasting 7 to 11 cycles. One entry per CDR3 protein, called by TCRdb with MiXCR from the 5' RACE reads. The sample consists of roughly 800,000 distinct CDR3 sequences, 30% to 45% of them appearing once. From germline, CDR1 is MRHNA and CDR2 SNTAGT. The CDR3 covers 14 residues. V shed 3 bases, J shed 7 bases, and the junction held 3 bases outside the gene matches. This chain connects TRBV6-4 to TRBJ2-1, with TRBD2 matching 10 bases. This receptor was identified in a man between 18 and 35 years old in good health. The sample was blood. Here the CDR3 DNA reads TGTGCCAGCAGTGAACAGCGGGGGGGAAATGAGCAGTTCTTC. Encoded protein: CASSEQRGGNEQFF.